The 27 T cell receptor beta chains presented below share a single source sample, sequenced in a study of blood T cell repertoires in COVID-19. Here immunoSEQ multiplex PCR was the method, and the copy in TCRdb shows in-frame clones only, minus some. The repertoire holds about 86,000 clones, 79% seen once, with over 9% in the top ten. Sequencing was carried out using peripheral blood. Receptors were obtained from a man in his 70s with acute or convalescent COVID-19.

A single count supports this clone. The chain links TRBV24-1 to TRBJ2-3, with D tentatively TRBD2 (7 bases). The germline V gene has CDR1 KGHDR and CDR2 SFDVKD. Trimming cost V 4 bases and J 6 bases, with 13 bases left between them. The length of the CDR3 is 14 residues. Here the CDR3 reads CATSEAGATDTQYF. The CDR3, as DNA: TGTGCCACCAGTGAGGCGGGGGCCACCGATACGCAGTATTTT.

This clone was picked up a small number of times. The chain couples TRBV2 to TRBJ2-7; TRBD2 might be the D (5 bases). The CDR3 is 13 residues long. V was cut by 6 bases and J by 5 bases, with 14 bases left in between. Looked up from germline, CDR1 is SNHLY and CDR2 is FYNNEI. CDR3 residues: CASSPNGLHEQYF. The CDR3 region has the DNA TGTGCCAGCAGCCCGAATGGACTCCACGAGCAGTACTTC. Filled out from reference TRBV2 and TRBJ2-7, the complete variable domain reads EPEVTQTPSHQVTQMGQEVILRCVPISNHLYFYWYRQILGQKVEFLVSFYNNEISEKSEIFDDQFSVERPDGSNFTLKIRSTKLEDSAMYFCASSPNGLHEQYFGPGTRLTVT.

V and J are TRBV3-1 (or the pseudogene TRBV3-2) and TRBJ2-3, with D unresolved. The V end lost 0 bases, the J end lost 6 bases, and 10 bases lay between the germline ends. This CDR3 contains 14 residues. The germline CDR1 and CDR2 sequences are LGHDT and YNNKEL (reference sequence). CDR3 region: CASSQDVAPDTQYF. CDR3 in DNA: TGTGCCAGCAGCCAAGATGTGGCCCCGGATACGCAGTATTTT.

Written as DNA, the CDR3 is TGTGCCAGCAGCTTACGTAATCAGGGTAGTGGCTACACCTTC. Its protein product is CASSLRNQGSGYTF. This chain links TRBV7-2 with TRBJ1-2; possible D gene TRBD1, 5 bases. CDR3 length equals 14 residues. The V and J ends lost 2 bases and 7 bases respectively, with 14 bases between them. In germline, CDR1 is SGHTA, CDR2 FQGNSA.

The chain recombines TRBV4-1 with TRBJ1-2; TRBD1 matches at 8 bases. This CDR3 has 16 amino acids. Germline CDR1 and CDR2: MGHRA and YSYEKL. Trimming at V came to 3 bases and at J to 2 bases, leaving 8 bases not matched to a gene. CDR3 amino acids: CASSHFPRGLNYGYTF. The CDR3 DNA reads as TGCGCCAGCAGCCATTTTCCCAGGGGGCTGAACTATGGCTACACCTTC.

V is TRBV6-1 and J is TRBJ1-5, with D unclear. Germline lookup yields CDR1 MNHNS and CDR2 SASEGT. The CDR3 contains 15 residues. V was shortened by 1 base and J by 5 bases, with 12 bases between the two germline ends. In DNA form, the CDR3 reads TGTGCCAGCAGTGAAGTCGGAGGGAAGGATCAGCCCCAGCATTTT. Encoded protein: CASSEVGGKDQPQHF.

This rearrangement joins TRBV2 to TRBJ1-2, with TRBD1 identical over 12 bases. Germline V gives CDR1 SNHLY, CDR2 FYNNEI. The CDR3 is 14 amino acids. Losses at the gene ends were 4 bases for V and 8 bases for J; bases not matched to a gene: 5. DNA for the CDR3: TGTGCCAGCAGTGGGGACAGGGGGCGAAGCGGCTACACCTTC. Translated, it gives CASSGDRGRSGYTF.

This clone was recorded only once. The CDR3 coding sequence is TGTGCCAGCAGCTTAGGAATCGGGGGGGATCAGCCCCAGCATTTT. Encoded protein: CASSLGIGGDQPQHF. This chain joins TRBV13 and TRBJ1-5, with D perhaps matching TRBD1 (5 bases). V gave up 0 bases and J gave up 5 bases, with 11 bases separating them. The CDR3 runs to 15 residues. CDR1 PRHDT and CDR2 FYEKMQ come from the germline V gene (reference sequence). Supplemented by reference TRBV13 and TRBJ1-5, the full variable domain reads AAGVIQSPRHLIKEKRETATLKCYPIPRHDTVYWYQQGPGQDPQFLISFYEKMQSDKGSIPDRFSAQQFSDYHSELNMSSLELGDSALYFCASSLGIGGDQPQHFGDGTRLSIL.

The gene calls are TRBV3-1 (or the pseudogene TRBV3-2) and TRBJ2-5, with a weak D call TRBD2 (6 bases). CDR3 size: 14 residues. Trimming took off 3 bases at V and 5 bases at J, with 13 bases between the two ends. Germline V gene data show CDR1 as LGHDT and CDR2 as YNNKEL (reference sequence). The CDR3 is CASSQTRLAETQYF. In DNA form, the CDR3 reads TGTGCCAGCAGCCAGACGCGGCTAGCGGAGACCCAGTACTTC.

CDR3 region: CASSPLAGGYTDTQYF. The CDR3 coding sequence is TGTGCCAGCAGTCCCCTAGCGGGGGGGTACACAGATACGCAGTATTTT. This chain joins TRBV27 and TRBJ2-3; 12 bases map to TRBD2. V shed 5 bases and J 2 bases; nucleotides not matched to a gene: 5. Germline V lookup: CDR1 MNHEY, CDR2 SMNVEV (reference sequence). There are 16 residues in the CDR3.

The rearrangement links TRBV19 to TRBJ1-1, with D unclear. Germline V gives CDR1 LNHDA, CDR2 SQIVND (reference sequence). This CDR3 has 13 residues. Trimming removed 1 base at V and 4 bases at J, with 7 bases between. CDR3 sequence reads: CASSIAESTEAFF. The CDR3 coding sequence is TGTGCCAGTAGTATAGCGGAGAGCACTGAAGCTTTCTTT.

The chain carries TRBV18 and TRBJ2-7; D remains ambiguous. Germline CDR1 is KGHSH and CDR2 is LQKENI. The CDR3 consists of 12 residues. V was cut by 4 bases and J by 6 bases, with 10 bases left in between. CDR3: CASSQSPGEQYF. CDR3 nucleotides: TGTGCCAGCTCACAATCTCCCGGCGAGCAGTACTTC.

The chain joins TRBV3-1 (or the pseudogene TRBV3-2) to TRBJ2-3; 13 bases match TRBD2. V lost 0 bases to trimming and J lost 2 bases; unmatched junction nucleotides: 2. Germline CDR1 is LGHDT and CDR2 is YNNKEL (reference sequence). The CDR3 consists of 17 residues. The CDR3 reads CASSQDGLAGATDTQYF. In nucleotides, the CDR3 is TGTGCCAGCAGCCAAGATGGACTAGCGGGGGCCACAGATACGCAGTATTTT.

The rearrangement uses TRBV3-1 (or the pseudogene TRBV3-2) and TRBJ2-6; D is undetermined. The ends were cut back, 0 bases at V and 0 bases at J, with 18 bases in the middle. The CDR3 runs to 20 residues. Germline V CDR1 and CDR2: LGHDT, YNNKEL (reference sequence). CDR3: CASSQERVKSYHSGANVLTF. DNA of the CDR3: TGTGCCAGCAGCCAAGAGAGAGTTAAGAGTTACCACTCTGGGGCCAACGTCCTGACTTTC.

The rearrangement links TRBV24-1 to TRBJ2-2; a weak D match, TRBD2 (7 bases). The V end lost 6 bases, the J end lost 7 bases, and 26 bases lay between the germline ends. This CDR3 has 18 amino acids. Looked up from germline, CDR1 is KGHDR and CDR2 is SFDVKD. The CDR3 DNA reads as TGTGCCACCAGTTCCGAGGGGCGGGGGCCCCGTAAGGACGGGGAGCTGTTTTTT. This translates into CATSSEGRGPRKDGELFF.

This clone turned up a few times. This chain joins TRBV19 and TRBJ1-1, with TRBD1 identical over 7 bases. The CDR3 extends over 13 amino acids. J was trimmed by 3 bases and V by 9 bases; bases with no gene match: 7. Looked up from germline, CDR1 is LNHDA and CDR2 is SQIVND (reference sequence). CDR3 DNA: TGTGCCAGCAGGGGGTCTGTTTACACTGAAGCTTTCTTT. It translates to CASRGSVYTEAFF. Full variable domain (missing parts from reference TRBV19 and TRBJ1-1): DGGITQSPKYLFRKEGQNVTLSCEQNLNHDAMYWYRQDPGQGLRLIYYSQIVNDFQKGDIAEGYSVSREKKESFPLTVTSAQKNPTAFYLCASRGSVYTEAFFGQGTRLTVV.

The chain uses TRBV27 and TRBJ2-7, with 8 positions matching TRBD1. Germline lookup yields CDR1 MNHEY and CDR2 SMNVEV (reference sequence). J lost 7 bases, V lost 4 bases, and 6 bases had no gene match. The length of the CDR3 is 13 residues. CDR3 DNA sequence: TGTGCCAGCAGTTCAGGGGGCATGGGTGAGCAGTACTTC. This encodes CASSSGGMGEQYF.

The chain joins TRBV3-1 (or the pseudogene TRBV3-2) to TRBJ1-4; D remains ambiguous. V was cut by 2 bases and J by 2 bases, with 6 bases left in between. CDR1 LGHDT and CDR2 YNNKEL come from the germline V gene (reference sequence). The CDR3 loop spans 14 amino acids. In nucleotides, the CDR3 is TGTGCCAGCAGCCAATACAAGACTAATGAAAAACTGTTTTTT. This codes for CASSQYKTNEKLFF.

The genes are TRBV4-2 and TRBJ1-2; maybe TRBD1 (6 bases). The ends were cut back, 0 bases at V and 3 bases at J, with 17 bases in the middle. Germline V gene lookup returns CDR1 LGHNA and CDR2 YNFKEQ. The CDR3 consists of 17 residues. In DNA, the CDR3 is TGTGCCAGCAGCCAAGAGAGGGACACCCCAAGTTACTATGGCTACACCTTC. Translation gives CASSQERDTPSYYGYTF.

The rearrangement links TRBV28 to TRBJ1-1, with D unclear. This CDR3 has 12 residues. The germline gives CDR1 MDHEN, CDR2 SYDVKM. Trimming pared 3 bases from V and 11 bases from J, leaving 13 bases between. The CDR3 DNA reads as TGTGCCAGCAGTTTGACGAGGGCTTGGGCTTTCTTT. Translating it yields CASSLTRAWAFF.

CDR3 nucleotides: TGTGCCAGCAGGCGCCCAGGGGCAGATACGCAGTATTTT. Amino acid sequence: CASRRPGADTQYF. The rearrangement joins TRBV11-2 to TRBJ2-3, with TRBD1 as a possible D gene (6 bases). This CDR3 contains 13 residues. The V gene lost 6 bases and the J gene lost 4 bases, with 11 bases spanning the gap. Germline V gives CDR1 SGHAT, CDR2 FQNNGV. The variable domain in full, with the rest retrieved from reference TRBV11-2 and TRBJ2-3, is EAGVAQSPRYKIIEKRQSVAFWCNPISGHATLYWYQQILGQGPKLLIQFQNNGVVDDSQLPKDRFSAERLKGVDSTLKIQPAKLEDSAVYLCASRRPGADTQYFGPGTRLTVL.

The V call is TRBV6-5, the J call TRBJ1-5; tentative D call: TRBD1 (5 bases). Germline V gene sequence: CDR1 MNHEY, CDR2 SVGAGI. Trimming left V 6 bases short and J 6 bases short, with 12 bases between. The length of the CDR3 is 13 residues. In nucleotides, the CDR3 is TGTGCCAGCAGAGACAGACCGAGTCAGCCCCAGCATTTT. It yields the protein CASRDRPSQPQHF.

V usage is TRBV5-1 and J usage is TRBJ2-1; 11 bases are shared with TRBD1. Per the germline V gene, CDR1 is SGHRS and CDR2 is YFSETQ. V lost 4 bases, J lost 6 bases, and 6 bases stayed unmatched. CDR3 length equals 15 residues. CDR3 DNA: TGCGCCAGCAGCCGGGCCGGGACAGGGGGCAATGAGCAGTTCTTC. Translating it yields CASSRAGTGGNEQFF.

This clone was detected a few times. The chain joins TRBV5-4 to TRBJ1-1; 8 nucleotides align to TRBD1. The junction had 10 bases not matched to a gene; V was cut back by 4 bases and J by 5 bases. The CDR3 length is 15 residues. Germline V lookup: CDR1 SGHNT, CDR2 YYREEE (reference sequence). CDR3 region: CASSREQGAGTEAFF. The CDR3, as DNA: TGTGCCAGCAGCAGAGAGCAGGGGGCCGGGACTGAAGCTTTCTTT.

This sequence joins TRBV5-4 and TRBJ1-1; TRBD1 aligns across 8 bases. The CDR3 totals 16 residues. The germline gives CDR1 SGHNT, CDR2 YYREEE (reference sequence). With 1 base clipped from V and 1 base from J, the junction kept 6 bases outside the gene matches. DNA for the CDR3: TGTGCCAGCAGCTTGATTGGGGGACAGGAGAACACTGAAGCTTTCTTT. Translation: CASSLIGGQENTEAFF.

The gene calls are TRBV3-1 (or the pseudogene TRBV3-2) and TRBJ2-3; 9 bases map to TRBD2. Germline loops: CDR1 LGHDT, CDR2 YNNKEL (reference sequence). V was clipped by 4 bases and J by 9 bases; unmatched bases: 5. This CDR3 is built from 13 residues. CDR3 sequence (DNA): TGTGCCAGCAGCCTCCTGAGCGGGGGGACGCAGTATTTT. This codes for CASSLLSGGTQYF.

The chain links TRBV7-2 to TRBJ2-1, with 8 positions matching TRBD1. CDR1 is SGHTA, CDR2 FQGNSA, per germline. The junction had 5 bases not matched to a gene; V was cut back by 3 bases and J by 7 bases. The CDR3 totals 14 residues. The CDR3 region is CASSFQDRDNEQFF. The CDR3 DNA is TGTGCCAGCAGCTTTCAGGACAGGGATAATGAGCAGTTCTTC.